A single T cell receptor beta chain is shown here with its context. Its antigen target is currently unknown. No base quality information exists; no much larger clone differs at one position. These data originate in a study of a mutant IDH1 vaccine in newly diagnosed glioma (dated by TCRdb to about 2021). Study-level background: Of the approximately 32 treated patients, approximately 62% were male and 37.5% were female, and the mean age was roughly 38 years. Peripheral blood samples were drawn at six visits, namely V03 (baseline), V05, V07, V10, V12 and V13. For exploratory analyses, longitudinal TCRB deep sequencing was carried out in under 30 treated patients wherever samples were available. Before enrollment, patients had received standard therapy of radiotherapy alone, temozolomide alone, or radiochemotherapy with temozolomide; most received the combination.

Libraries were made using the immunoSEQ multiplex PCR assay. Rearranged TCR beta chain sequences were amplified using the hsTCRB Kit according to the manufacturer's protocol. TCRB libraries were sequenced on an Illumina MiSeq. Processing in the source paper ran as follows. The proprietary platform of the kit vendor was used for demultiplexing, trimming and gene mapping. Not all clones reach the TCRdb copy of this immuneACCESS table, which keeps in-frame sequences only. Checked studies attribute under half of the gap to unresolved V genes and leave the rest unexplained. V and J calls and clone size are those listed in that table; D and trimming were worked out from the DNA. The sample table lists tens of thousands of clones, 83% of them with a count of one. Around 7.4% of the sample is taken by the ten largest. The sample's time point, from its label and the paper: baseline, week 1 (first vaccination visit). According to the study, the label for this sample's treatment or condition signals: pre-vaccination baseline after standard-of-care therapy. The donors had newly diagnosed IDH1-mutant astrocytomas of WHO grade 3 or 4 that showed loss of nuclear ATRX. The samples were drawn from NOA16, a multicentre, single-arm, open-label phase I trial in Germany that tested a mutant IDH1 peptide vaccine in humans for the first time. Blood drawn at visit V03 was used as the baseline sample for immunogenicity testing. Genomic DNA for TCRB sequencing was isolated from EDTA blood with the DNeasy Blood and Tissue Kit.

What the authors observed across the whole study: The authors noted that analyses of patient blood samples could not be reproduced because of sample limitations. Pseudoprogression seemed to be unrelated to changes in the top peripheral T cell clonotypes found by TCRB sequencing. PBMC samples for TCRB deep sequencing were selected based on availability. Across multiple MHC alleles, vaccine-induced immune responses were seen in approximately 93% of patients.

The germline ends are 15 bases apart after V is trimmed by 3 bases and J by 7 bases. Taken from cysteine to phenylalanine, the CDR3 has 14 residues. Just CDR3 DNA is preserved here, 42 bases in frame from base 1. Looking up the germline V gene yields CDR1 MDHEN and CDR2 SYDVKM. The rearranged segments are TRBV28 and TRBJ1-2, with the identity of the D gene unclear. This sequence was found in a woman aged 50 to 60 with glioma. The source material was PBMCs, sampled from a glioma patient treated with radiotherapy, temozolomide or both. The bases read TGTGCCAGCAGTTTTATAGTCCCGCCGTTTGGCTACACCTTC. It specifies CASSFIVPPFGYTF.